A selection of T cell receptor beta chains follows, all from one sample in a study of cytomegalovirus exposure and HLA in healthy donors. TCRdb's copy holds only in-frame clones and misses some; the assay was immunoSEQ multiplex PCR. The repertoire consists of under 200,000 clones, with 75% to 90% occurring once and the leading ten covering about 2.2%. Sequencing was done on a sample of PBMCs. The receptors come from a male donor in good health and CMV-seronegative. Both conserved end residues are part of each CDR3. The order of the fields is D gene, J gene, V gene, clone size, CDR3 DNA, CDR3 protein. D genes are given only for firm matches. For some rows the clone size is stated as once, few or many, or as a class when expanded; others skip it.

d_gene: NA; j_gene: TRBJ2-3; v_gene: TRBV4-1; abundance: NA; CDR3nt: TGCGCCAGCAGCCAAGGTCCGGGGGGCACAGATACGCAGTATTTT; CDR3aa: CASSQGPGGTDTQYF
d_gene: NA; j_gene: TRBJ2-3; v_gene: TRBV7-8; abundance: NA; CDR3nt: TGTGCCAGCAGCCCCGCGGGGGCTAGCACAGATACGCAGTATTTT; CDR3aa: CASSPAGASTDTQYF
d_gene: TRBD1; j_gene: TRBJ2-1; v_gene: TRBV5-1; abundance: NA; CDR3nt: TGCGCCAGCAGCTTTTGGACAGGGGTCAATGAGCAGTTCTTC; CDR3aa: CASSFWTGVNEQFF
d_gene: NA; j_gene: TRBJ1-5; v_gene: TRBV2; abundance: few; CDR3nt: TGTGCCAGCAGTGGGGAGGCACTTAATCAGCCCCAGCATTTT; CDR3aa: CASSGEALNQPQHF
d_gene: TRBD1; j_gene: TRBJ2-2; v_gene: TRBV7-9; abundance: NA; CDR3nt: TGTGCCAGCAGCTTACGCCGGGACAGGGGCCCCGGGGAGCTGTTTTTT; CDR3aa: CASSLRRDRGPGELFF
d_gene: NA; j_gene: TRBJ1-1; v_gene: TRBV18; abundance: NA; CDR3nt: TGTGCCAGCTCACCACCGGGGGGGACGCGGGGCACTGAAGCTTTCTTT; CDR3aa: CASSPPGGTRGTEAFF
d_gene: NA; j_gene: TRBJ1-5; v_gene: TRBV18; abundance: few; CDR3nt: TGTGCCAGCTCACCATTACAGGGTGATGATCAGCCCCAGCATTTT; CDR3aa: CASSPLQGDDQPQHF
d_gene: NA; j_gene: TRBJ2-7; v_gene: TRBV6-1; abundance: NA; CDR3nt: TGTGCCACGAGAGGCCCATTAAGCTACGAGCAGTACTTC; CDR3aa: CATRGPLSYEQYF
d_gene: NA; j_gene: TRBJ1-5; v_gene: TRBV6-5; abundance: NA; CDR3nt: TGTGCCAGCAGTACCTTGCGAACCAGCAATCAGCCCCAGCATTTT; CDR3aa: CASSTLRTSNQPQHF
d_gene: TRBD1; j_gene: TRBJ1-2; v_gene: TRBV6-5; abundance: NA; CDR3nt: TGTGCCAGCAGTGCGGGACAGGGGGCTGGTGGCTACACCTTC; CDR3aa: CASSAGQGAGGYTF
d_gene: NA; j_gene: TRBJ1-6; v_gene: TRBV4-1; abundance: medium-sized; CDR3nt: TGCGCCAGCAGCCTCCAGGGTTCGAATTCACCCCTCCACTTT; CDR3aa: CASSLQGSNSPLHF
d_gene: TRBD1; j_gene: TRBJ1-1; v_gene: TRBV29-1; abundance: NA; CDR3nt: TGCAGCGTTGGCGGACAGGGGGCGGCTGAAGCTTTCTTT; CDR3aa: CSVGGQGAAEAFF
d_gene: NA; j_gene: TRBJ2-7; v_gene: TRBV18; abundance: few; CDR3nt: TGTGCCAGCTCCGTCCGCGGGACGAGGTACGAGCAGTACTTC; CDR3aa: CASSVRGTRYEQYF
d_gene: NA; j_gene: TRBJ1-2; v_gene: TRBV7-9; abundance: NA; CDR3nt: TGTGCCAGCAGCTTAGGAGACAGCTTTTACTATGGCTACACCTTC; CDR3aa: CASSLGDSFYYGYTF
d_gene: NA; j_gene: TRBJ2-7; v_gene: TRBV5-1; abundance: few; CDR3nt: TGCGCCAGCAGCTTGGAGGCAGGAGGTGCAGGGGCATACGAGCAGTACTTC; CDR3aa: CASSLEAGGAGAYEQYF
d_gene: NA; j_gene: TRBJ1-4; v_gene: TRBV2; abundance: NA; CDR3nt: TGTGCCAGCAGGCAGGAGGGTGAAAAACTGTTTTTT; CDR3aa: CASRQEGEKLFF
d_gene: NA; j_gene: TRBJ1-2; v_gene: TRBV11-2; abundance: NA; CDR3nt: TGTGCCAGCAGCCTCCGGACGTGGGGGGTTCGCTATGGCTACACCTTC; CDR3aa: CASSLRTWGVRYGYTF
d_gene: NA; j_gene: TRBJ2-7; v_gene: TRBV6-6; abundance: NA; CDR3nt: TGTGCCAGCAGGGAGACAGCTTCCTACGAGCAGTACTTC; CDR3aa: CASRETASYEQYF
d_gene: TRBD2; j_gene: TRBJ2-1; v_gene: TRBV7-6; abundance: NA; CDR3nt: TGTGCCAGCAGCCCGACGGCTAGCGGGGGTAATGAGCAGTTCTTC; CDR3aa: CASSPTASGGNEQFF
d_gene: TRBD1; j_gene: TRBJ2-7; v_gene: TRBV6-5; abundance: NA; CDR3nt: TGTGCCAGCAGTTACTCAACCGGGACAGGGATGGTCGAGCAGTACTTC; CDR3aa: CASSYSTGTGMVEQYF
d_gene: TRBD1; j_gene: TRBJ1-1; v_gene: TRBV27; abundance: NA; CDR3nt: TGTGCCACCCTGGGACAGGGGAACACTGAAGCTTTCTTT; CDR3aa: CATLGQGNTEAFF
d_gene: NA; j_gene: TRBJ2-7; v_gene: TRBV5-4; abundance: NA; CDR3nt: TGTGCCAGCAGGCCGAGGGCAGGGGCGTACGAGCAGTACTTC; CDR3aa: CASRPRAGAYEQYF
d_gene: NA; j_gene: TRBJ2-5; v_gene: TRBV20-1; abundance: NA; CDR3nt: TGCAGTGGAGGAACCCAAGAGACCCAGTACTTC; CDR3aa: CSGGTQETQYF
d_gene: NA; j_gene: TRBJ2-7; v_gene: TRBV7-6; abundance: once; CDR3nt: TGTGCCAGCAGCTTAATGATCGGGGTCCACGAGCAGTACTTC; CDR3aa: CASSLMIGVHEQYF
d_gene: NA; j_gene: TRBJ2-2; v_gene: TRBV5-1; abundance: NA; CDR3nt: TGCGCCAGCAGCTTGGTTGTGTCGGGAGAAGGGGAGCTGTTTTTT; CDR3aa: CASSLVVSGEGELFF
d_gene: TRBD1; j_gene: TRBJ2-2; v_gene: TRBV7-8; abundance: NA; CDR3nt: TGTGCCAGCAGCCGGGACAGGGCCAGCGGGGAGCTGTTTTTT; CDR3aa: CASSRDRASGELFF
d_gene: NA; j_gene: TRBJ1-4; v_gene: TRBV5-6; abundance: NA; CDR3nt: TGTGCCAGCAGCTTTTTGGGTCAGGGAAATGAAAAACTGTTTTTT; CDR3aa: CASSFLGQGNEKLFF
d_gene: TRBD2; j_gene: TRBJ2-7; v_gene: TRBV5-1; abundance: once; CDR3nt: TGCGCCAGCAGCCCCGGTGGTAGCGGGGGGCCCTACGAGCAGTACTTC; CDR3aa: CASSPGGSGGPYEQYF
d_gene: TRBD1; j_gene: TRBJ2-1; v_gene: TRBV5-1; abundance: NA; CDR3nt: TGCGCCAGCAGCCCCCGGGACAGGGGGCGTGGTGAGCAGTTCTTC; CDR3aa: CASSPRDRGRGEQFF
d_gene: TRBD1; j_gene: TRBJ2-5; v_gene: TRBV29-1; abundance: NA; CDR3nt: TGCAGCGGAAAGACAGGGGGACCAGAGACCCAGTACTTC; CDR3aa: CSGKTGGPETQYF
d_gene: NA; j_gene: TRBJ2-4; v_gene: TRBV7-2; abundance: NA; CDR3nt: TGTGCCAGCAGCCGATACCCCCAGGGGCAGGCGAACATTCAGTACTTC; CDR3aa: CASSRYPQGQANIQYF
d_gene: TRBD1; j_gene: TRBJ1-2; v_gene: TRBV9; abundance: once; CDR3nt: TGTGCCAGCAGCTTTGGACAGGGCATAAGTGGCTACACCTTC; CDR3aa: CASSFGQGISGYTF
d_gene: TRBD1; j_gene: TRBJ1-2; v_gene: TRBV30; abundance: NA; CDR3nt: TGTGCCTGGAATCGACAGGGGCCGGGACGGGGCTACACCTTC; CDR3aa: CAWNRQGPGRGYTF
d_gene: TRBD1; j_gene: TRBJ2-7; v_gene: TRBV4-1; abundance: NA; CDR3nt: TGCGCCAGCAGCCAGAGCCGACAGGGATCCCCTAGCCACGAGCAGTACTTC; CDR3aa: CASSQSRQGSPSHEQYF
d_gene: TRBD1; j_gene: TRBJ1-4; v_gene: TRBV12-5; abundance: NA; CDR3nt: TGTGCTAGTGGACCGGGACAGGGGCAAGAAAAACTGTTTTTT; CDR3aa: CASGPGQGQEKLFF
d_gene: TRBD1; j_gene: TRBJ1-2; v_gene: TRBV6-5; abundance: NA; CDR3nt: TGTGCCAGCAACGACAGGGCTGATAATGGCTACACCTTC; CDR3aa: CASNDRADNGYTF
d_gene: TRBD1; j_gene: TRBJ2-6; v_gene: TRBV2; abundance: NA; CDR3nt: TGTGCCAGCAGTGAAAGAAGGGGGCGAGGGGCCAACGTCCTGACTTTC; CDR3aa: CASSERRGRGANVLTF
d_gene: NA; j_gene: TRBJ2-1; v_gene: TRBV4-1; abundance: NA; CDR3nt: TGCGCCAGCAGCCAAGTCAGGGTTAGCTCCTACAATGAGCAGTTCTTC; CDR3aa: CASSQVRVSSYNEQFF
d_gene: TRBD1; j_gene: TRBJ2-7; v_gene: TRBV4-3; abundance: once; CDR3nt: TGCGCCAGCAGCCCCGGGACAGGCTCCTACGAGCAGTACTTC; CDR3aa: CASSPGTGSYEQYF
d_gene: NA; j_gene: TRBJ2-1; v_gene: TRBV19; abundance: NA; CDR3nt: TGTGCCAGTAGTATCGAGGATCACAGGTACAATGAGCAGTTCTTC; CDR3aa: CASSIEDHRYNEQFF
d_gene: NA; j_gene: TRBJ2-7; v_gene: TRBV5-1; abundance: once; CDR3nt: TGCGCCAGCAGCCTGGACAGATTCCTCTACGAGCAGTACTTC; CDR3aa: CASSLDRFLYEQYF
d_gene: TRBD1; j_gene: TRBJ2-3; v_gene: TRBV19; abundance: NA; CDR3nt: TGTGCCAGTAGTCCCACAGGGGGAGGTACAGATACGCAGTATTTT; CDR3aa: CASSPTGGGTDTQYF
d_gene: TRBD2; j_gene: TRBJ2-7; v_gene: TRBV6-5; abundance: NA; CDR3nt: TGTGCCAGCAGCCGTACTAGCGGGGGGGCATACGAGCAGTACTTC; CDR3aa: CASSRTSGGAYEQYF
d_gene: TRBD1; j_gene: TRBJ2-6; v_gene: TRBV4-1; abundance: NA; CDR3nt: TGCGCCAGCAGCTTGAGGGACAGGGGAGCTGGGGCCAACGTCCTGACTTTC; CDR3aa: CASSLRDRGAGANVLTF
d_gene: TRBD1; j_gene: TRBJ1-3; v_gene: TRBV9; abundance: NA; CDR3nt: TGTGCCAGCAGCGGAGGGACAGACAGCCTCTCTGGAAACACCATATATTTT; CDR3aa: CASSGGTDSLSGNTIYF
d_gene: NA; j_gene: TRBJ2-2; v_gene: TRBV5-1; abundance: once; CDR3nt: TGCGCCAGCAGCTTGGCCCCAGGGGACACCGGGGAGCTGTTTTTT; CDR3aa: CASSLAPGDTGELFF
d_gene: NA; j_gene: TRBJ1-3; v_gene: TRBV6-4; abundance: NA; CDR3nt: TGTGCCTCGACCCCAGGGCCATATGGAAACACCATATATTTT; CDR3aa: CASTPGPYGNTIYF
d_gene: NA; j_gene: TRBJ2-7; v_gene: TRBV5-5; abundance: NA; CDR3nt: TGTGCCAGCAGCACCAGACAAATCCTGAACTACGAGCAGTACTTC; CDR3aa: CASSTRQILNYEQYF
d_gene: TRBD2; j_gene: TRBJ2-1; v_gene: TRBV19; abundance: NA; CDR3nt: TGTGCCAGTAGTTTACTAGCGGCGACCTACAATGAGCAGTTCTTC; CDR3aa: CASSLLAATYNEQFF
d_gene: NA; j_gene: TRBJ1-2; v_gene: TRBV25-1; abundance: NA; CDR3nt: TGTGCCAGCAGTGCCGTGGAGCCTGACTATGGCTACACCTTC; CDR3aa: CASSAVEPDYGYTF